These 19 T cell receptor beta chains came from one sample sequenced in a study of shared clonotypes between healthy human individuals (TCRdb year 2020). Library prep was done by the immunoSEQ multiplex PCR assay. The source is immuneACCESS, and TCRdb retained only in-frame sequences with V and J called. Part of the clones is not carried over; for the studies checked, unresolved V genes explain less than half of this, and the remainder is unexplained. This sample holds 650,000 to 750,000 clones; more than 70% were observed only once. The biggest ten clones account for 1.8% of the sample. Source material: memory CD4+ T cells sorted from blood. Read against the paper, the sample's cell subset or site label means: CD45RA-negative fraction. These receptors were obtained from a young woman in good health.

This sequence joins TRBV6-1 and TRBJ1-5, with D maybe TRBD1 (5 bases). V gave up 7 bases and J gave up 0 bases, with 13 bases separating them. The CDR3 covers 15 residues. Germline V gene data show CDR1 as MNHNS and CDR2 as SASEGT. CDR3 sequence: CASMGEDYSNQPQHF. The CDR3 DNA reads TGTGCCAGCATGGGGGAGGATTATAGCAATCAGCCCCAGCATTTT.

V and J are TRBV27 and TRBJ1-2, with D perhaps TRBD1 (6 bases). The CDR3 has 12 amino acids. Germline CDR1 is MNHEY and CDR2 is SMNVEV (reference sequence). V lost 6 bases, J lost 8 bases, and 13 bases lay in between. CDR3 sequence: CASRTTGGGYTF. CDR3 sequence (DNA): TGTGCCAGCAGAACGACAGGAGGGGGCTACACCTTC.

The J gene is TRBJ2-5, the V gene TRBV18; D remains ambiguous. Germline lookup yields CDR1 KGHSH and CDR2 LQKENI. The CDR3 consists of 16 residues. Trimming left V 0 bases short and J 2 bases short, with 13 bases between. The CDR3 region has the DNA TGTGCCAGCTCACCACCGGGCAGTACAGCACAAGAGACCCAGTACTTC. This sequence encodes CASSPPGSTAQETQYF.

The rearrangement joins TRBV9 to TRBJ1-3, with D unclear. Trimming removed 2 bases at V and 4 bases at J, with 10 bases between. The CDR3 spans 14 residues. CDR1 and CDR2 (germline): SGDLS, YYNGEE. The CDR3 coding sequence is TGTGCCAGCAGCGTTGACACTCCCGGAAACACCATATATTTT. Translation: CASSVDTPGNTIYF. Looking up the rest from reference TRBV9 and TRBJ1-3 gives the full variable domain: DSGVTQTPKHLITATGQRVTLRCSPRSGDLSVYWYQQSLDQGLQFLIQYYNGEERAKGNILERFSAQQFPDLHSELNLSSLELGDSALYFCASSVDTPGNTIYFGEGSWLTVV.

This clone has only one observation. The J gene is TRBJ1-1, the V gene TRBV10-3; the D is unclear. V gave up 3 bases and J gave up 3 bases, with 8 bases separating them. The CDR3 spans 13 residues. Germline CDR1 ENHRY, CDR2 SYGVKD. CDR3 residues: CAISDSRDTEAFF. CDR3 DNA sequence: TGTGCCATCAGTGATTCACGGGACACTGAAGCTTTCTTT.

The DNA for the CDR3 is TGCAGTGCTAGTCGCCTCCAGCCCCAGCATTTT. It codes for CSASRLQPQHF. V usage is TRBV20-1 and J usage is TRBJ1-5; no definite D call. V shed 3 bases and J shed 7 bases, with 7 bases lying between them. The germline CDR1 and CDR2 sequences are DFQATT and SNEGSKA (reference sequence). This CDR3 has 11 residues.

The CDR3 DNA reads as TGTGCCTGGAGGATTAGGCCTAGCGAAAAACTGTTTTTT. It translates to CAWRIRPSEKLFF. The chain couples TRBV30 to TRBJ1-4, with D hard to call. CDR3 length equals 13 residues. CDR1 is GTSNPN, CDR2 SVGIG, per germline (reference sequence). V was shortened by 3 bases and J by 8 bases, with 13 bases between the two germline ends.

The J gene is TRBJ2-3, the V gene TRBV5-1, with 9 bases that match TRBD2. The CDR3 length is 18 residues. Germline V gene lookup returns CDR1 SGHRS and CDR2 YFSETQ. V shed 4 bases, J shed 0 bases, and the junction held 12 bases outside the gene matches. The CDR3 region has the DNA TGCGCCAGCAGCCCGGAGCGGGGGGCGACGCTAAGCACAGATACGCAGTATTTT. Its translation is CASSPERGATLSTDTQYF.

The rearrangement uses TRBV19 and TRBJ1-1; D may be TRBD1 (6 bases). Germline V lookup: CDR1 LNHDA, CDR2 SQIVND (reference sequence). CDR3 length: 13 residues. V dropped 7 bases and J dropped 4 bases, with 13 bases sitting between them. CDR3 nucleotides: TGTGCCAGTATGGGGGGGCTGCGCACTGAAGCTTTCTTT. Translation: CASMGGLRTEAFF.

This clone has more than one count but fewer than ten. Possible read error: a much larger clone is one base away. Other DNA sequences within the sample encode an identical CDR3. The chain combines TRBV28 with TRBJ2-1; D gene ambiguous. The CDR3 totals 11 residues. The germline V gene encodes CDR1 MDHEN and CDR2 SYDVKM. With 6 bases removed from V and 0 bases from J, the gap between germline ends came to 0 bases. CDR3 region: CASSSYNEQFF. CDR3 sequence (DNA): TGTGCCAGCAGCTCCTACAATGAGCAGTTCTTC.

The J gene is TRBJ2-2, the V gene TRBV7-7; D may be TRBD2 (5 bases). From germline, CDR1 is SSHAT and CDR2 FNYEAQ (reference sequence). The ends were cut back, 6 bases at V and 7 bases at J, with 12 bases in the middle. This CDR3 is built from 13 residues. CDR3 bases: TGTGCCAGCAGTAGAGAGGGATACGGGGAGCTGTTTTTT. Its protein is CASSREGYGELFF. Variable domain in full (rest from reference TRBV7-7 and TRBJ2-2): GAGVSQSPRYKVTKRGQDVTLRCDPISSHATLYWYQQALGQGPEFLTYFNYEAQPDKSGLPSDRFSAERPEGSISTLTIQRTEQRDSAMYRCASSREGYGELFFGEGSRLTVL.

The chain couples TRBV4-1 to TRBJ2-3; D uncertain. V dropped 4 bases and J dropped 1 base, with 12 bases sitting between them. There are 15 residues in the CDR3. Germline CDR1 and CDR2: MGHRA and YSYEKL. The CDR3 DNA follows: TGCGCCAGCAGCCCGCTAGTCCAGGGCACAGATACGCAGTATTTT. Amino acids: CASSPLVQGTDTQYF.

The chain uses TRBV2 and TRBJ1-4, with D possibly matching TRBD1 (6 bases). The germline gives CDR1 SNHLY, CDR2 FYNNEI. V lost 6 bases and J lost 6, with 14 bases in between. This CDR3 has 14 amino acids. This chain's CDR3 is CASRPRTDYEKLFF. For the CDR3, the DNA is TGTGCCAGCAGACCCAGGACAGATTATGAAAAACTGTTTTTT. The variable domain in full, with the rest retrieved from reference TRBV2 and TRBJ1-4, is EPEVTQTPSHQVTQMGQEVILRCVPISNHLYFYWYRQILGQKVEFLVSFYNNEISEKSEIFDDQFSVERPDGSNFTLKIRSTKLEDSAMYFCASRPRTDYEKLFFGSGTQLSVL.

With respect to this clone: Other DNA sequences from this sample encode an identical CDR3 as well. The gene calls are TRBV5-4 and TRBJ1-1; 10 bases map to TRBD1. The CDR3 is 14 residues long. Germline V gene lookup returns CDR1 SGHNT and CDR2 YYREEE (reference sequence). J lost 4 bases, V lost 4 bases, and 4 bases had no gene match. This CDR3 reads CASSPGQGGTEAFF. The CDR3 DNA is TGTGCCAGCAGCCCAGGACAGGGGGGCACTGAAGCTTTCTTT. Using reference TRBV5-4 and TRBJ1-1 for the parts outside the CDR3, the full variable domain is ETGVTQSPTHLIKTRGQQVTLRCSSQSGHNTVSWYQQALGQGPQFIFQYYREEENGRGNFPPRFSGLQFPNYSSELNVNALELDDSALYLCASSPGQGGTEAFFGQGTRLTVV.

This chain's CDR3 is CASSPTSAYEQYF. In nucleotides, the CDR3 is TGTGCCAGCAGCCCGACTAGCGCCTACGAGCAGTACTTC. The chain carries TRBV11-2 and TRBJ2-7; TRBD2 aligns across 8 bases. V trimming: 5 bases; J trimming: 2 bases; junction bases outside the gene matches: 2. CDR1 SGHAT and CDR2 FQNNGV come from the germline V gene. The CDR3 has 13 residues.

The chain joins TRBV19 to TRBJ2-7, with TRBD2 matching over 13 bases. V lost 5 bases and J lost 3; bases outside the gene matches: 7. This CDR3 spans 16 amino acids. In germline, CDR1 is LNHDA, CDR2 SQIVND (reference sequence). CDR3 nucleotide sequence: TGTGCCAGTAGTCTAACCGGGACTAGCGGGAACTACGAGCAGTACTTC. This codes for CASSLTGTSGNYEQYF.

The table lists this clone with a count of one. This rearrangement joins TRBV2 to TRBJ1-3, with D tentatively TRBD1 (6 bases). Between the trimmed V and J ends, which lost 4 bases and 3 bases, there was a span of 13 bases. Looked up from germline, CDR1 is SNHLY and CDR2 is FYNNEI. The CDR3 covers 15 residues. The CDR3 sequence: CASSADQGYGNTIYF. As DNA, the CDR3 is TGTGCCAGCAGTGCCGACCAGGGGTATGGAAACACCATATATTTT.

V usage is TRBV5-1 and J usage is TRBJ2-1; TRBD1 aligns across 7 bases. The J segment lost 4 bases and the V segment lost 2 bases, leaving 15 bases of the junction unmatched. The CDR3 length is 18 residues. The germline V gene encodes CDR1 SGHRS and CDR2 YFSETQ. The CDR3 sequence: CASSFRDRLIIGYNEQFF. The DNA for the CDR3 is TGCGCCAGCAGCTTCCGGGACAGACTCATAATCGGGTACAATGAGCAGTTCTTC.

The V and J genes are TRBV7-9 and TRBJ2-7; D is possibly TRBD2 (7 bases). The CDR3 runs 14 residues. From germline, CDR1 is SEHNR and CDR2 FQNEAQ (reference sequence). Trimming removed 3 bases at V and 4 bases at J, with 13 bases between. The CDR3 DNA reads TGTGCCAGCAGCTTGGACAGCGGGAAATACGAGCAGTACTTC. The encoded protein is CASSLDSGKYEQYF.